The 2 T cell receptor beta chains listed next were all sequenced from one sample in a study of OX40 agonist ivuxolimab in advanced cancers. Sequenced by immunoSEQ multiplex PCR; TCRdb stores in-frame clones only, minus some. Altogether tens of thousands of clones are present, roughly 84% being singletons, with the ten largest covering roughly 8%. The sequenced sample was CD4+ or CD8+ T cells sorted from blood, obtained in a trial of the OX40 agonist ivuxolimab. These receptors were collected from an adult with an advanced solid tumor such as melanoma, head and neck, liver or kidney cancer.

The chain combines TRBV21-1 with TRBJ2-5; the table's D call, TRBD2, was not checked against the DNA. The J call is in doubt because the DNA end fits TRBJ2-7 better. TRBV21-1 is a recognized pseudogene. The CDR3 contains 16 residues. The DNA of the CDR3 is TGTGCCAGCAGCAACCCCGGCGGGACCAAAATCTACGAGCAGTACTTC. Translated, it gives CASSNPGGTKIYEQYF.

The chain recombines TRBV9 with TRBJ2-3, with TRBD2 identical over 15 bases. After removal of 7 bases from V and 0 bases from J, the junction contained 9 bases not matched to a gene. From germline, CDR1 is SGDLS and CDR2 YYNGEE. There are 18 residues in the CDR3. In DNA, the CDR3 is TGTGCCAGCGCACGGGAGGGACTAGCGGGGGGCAGCACAGATACGCAGTATTTT. Amino acids: CASAREGLAGGSTDTQYF.